The clone carrying this TCR beta chain was counted ten times or more. Antigen specificity is unknown. Graves' hyperthyroidism without ophthalmopathy progression within 18 months was termed stable. These data come from a study of T cells in Graves' hyperthyroidism and ophthalmopathy. Findings and limits, study-wide: Blood also contained most expanded thyroid clonotypes above 0.001.

The CDR3 consists of 12 residues. CDR1 and CDR2 (germline): SQVTM, ANQGSEA. Trimming cost V 4 bases and J 5 bases; bases outside gene matches: 4. The investigators amplified TCR beta CDR3 regions from RNA transcripts. First-round RT-PCR of the TCR CDR3 relied on the HTBI primer set. TCRdb processed the multiplex PCR reads anew with MiXCR; each CDR3 protein has one entry. The sample carries 300,000 to 400,000 distinct CDR3 sequences, roughly 13% recorded once. The chain is built from TRBV29-1 and TRBJ2-5; 7 nucleotides align to TRBD1. This clonotype was obtained from a woman under 40 with Graves' hyperthyroidism. Sequences were obtained from blood. This CDR3 reads CSVADREETQYF. CDR3 DNA sequence: TGCAGCGTTGCCGACAGGGAGGAGACCCAGTACTTC.